These 28 T cell receptor beta chains came from one sample sequenced in a study of T cells in Graves' hyperthyroidism and ophthalmopathy. It was RNA transcripts that yielded the amplified TCR beta CDR3 regions. With the HTBI primer set, the TCR CDR3 went through a first round of RT-PCR. Using its own MiXCR run on the multiplex PCR reads, TCRdb lists one record per CDR3 protein. The sample shows around 480,000 distinct CDR3 sequences, about 15% of them seen only once. The sequenced sample consisted of blood. The source is a woman between 18 and 29 years old with Graves' hyperthyroidism.

Worth noting for this clonotype: A much larger clonotype is one base distant, so this may be a read error. The chain employs TRBV18 and TRBJ1-5, with a weak D call TRBD1 (5 bases). CDR3 length equals 17 residues. In germline, CDR1 is KGHSH, CDR2 LQKENI. The CDR3 DNA sequence: TGTGCCATCTCACCGTCCGCCTTACAGGTTTCCAATCAGCCCCAGCATTTT. This gives the protein CAISPSALQVSNQPQHF.

The table lists this clonotype with many counts. For the CDR3, the DNA is TGTGCCAGCAGCTCGACAGTAACTAATGAAAAACTGTTTTTT. Its translation is CASSSTVTNEKLFF. J is TRBJ1-4 and V is TRBV7-6; perhaps TRBD1 as D (5 bases). Germline CDR1 SGHVS, CDR2 FNYEAQ. The CDR3 spans 14 residues. Trimming removed 4 bases at V and 1 base at J, with 7 bases between.

This clonotype showed up many times. The chain links TRBV12-5 to TRBJ2-1; D possibly uses TRBD1 or TRBD2 (5 bases each). CDR3 size: 15 residues. CDR1 and CDR2 (germline): LGHNT, FRNRAP. V dropped 3 bases and J dropped 0 bases, with 9 bases sitting between them. Written as DNA, the CDR3 is TGTGCTAGTGGTTTCGGGGACCGCTCCTACAATGAGCAGTTCTTC. This translates into CASGFGDRSYNEQFF.

J is TRBJ1-4 and V is TRBV5-1; D is perhaps TRBD1 (5 bases). Germline-derived CDR1 and CDR2 are SGHRS and YFSETQ. There are 14 residues in the CDR3. Between the trimmed V and J ends, which lost 7 bases and 7 bases, there was a span of 17 bases. DNA for the CDR3: TGCGCCAGCGGTTCTCAGACAGAAGGTGAAAAACTGTTTTTT. This gives the protein CASGSQTEGEKLFF.

The sample holds many counts of this clonotype. This rearrangement joins TRBV20-1 to TRBJ2-5, with TRBD2 identical over 8 bases. The CDR3 covers 15 residues. Germline-derived CDR1 and CDR2 are DFQATT and SNEGSKA (reference sequence). Trimming cost V 6 bases and J 1 base; bases outside gene matches: 10. CDR3 DNA: TGCAGTGCACCTAGACCTCTAGCGGGCCAAGAGACCCAGTACTTC. Its protein is CSAPRPLAGQETQYF.

This clonotype was recorded at least ten times. CDR3 protein: CATSDFGGYGYTF. CDR3 DNA sequence: TGTGCCACCAGTGATTTCGGTGGCTATGGCTACACCTTC. The chain uses TRBV24-1 and TRBJ1-2; D gene uncertain. The CDR3 spans 13 residues. The germline V and J ends were trimmed by 1 base and 4 bases, with 6 bases remaining between them. Germline assignment: CDR1 KGHDR and CDR2 SFDVKD.

This chain connects TRBV3-1 to TRBJ1-5; 8 positions agree with TRBD1. V lost 5 bases to trimming and J lost 7 bases; unmatched junction nucleotides: 10. Germline assignment: CDR1 LGHDT and CDR2 YNNKEL (reference sequence). This CDR3 region has 15 residues. CDR3 region: CASSNDRGVRQPQHF. CDR3 nucleotides: TGTGCCAGCAGCAATGACAGGGGAGTTCGGCAGCCCCAGCATTTT. The complete variable domain, with remaining parts taken from reference TRBV3-1 and TRBJ1-5, reads DTAVSQTPKYLVTQMGNDKSIKCEQNLGHDTMYWYKQDSKKFLKIMFSYNNKELIINETVPNRFSPKSPDKAHLNLHINSLELGDSAVYFCASSNDRGVRQPQHFGDGTRLSIL.

J is TRBJ2-6 and V is TRBV5-6, with D perhaps matching TRBD1 (5 bases). The germline V gene encodes CDR1 SGHDT and CDR2 YYEEEE. The V end lost 4 bases, the J end lost 4 bases, and 15 bases lay between the germline ends. The CDR3 extends over 16 amino acids. The CDR3 reads CASSRVGEPGANVLTF. CDR3 bases: TGTGCCAGCAGCCGAGTAGGGGAACCCGGGGCCAACGTCCTGACTTTC.

In its sample, this clonotype was seen a few times. The chain employs TRBV11-3 and TRBJ2-6; tentatively, D is TRBD1 or TRBD2 (5 bases each). The CDR3 runs to 16 residues. CDR1 is SGHNT and CDR2 is YENEEA in the germline V gene. Trimming cost V 1 base and J 2 bases, with 9 bases left between them. Here the CDR3 reads CASSLVSGPGANVLTF. CDR3 nucleotide sequence: TGTGCCAGCAGCTTAGTCTCGGGGCCTGGGGCCAACGTCCTGACTTTC. The complete variable domain, with remaining parts taken from reference TRBV11-3 and TRBJ2-6, reads EAGVVQSPRYKIIEKKQPVAFWCNPISGHNTLYWYLQNLGQGPELLIRYENEEAVDDSQLPKDRFSAERLKGVDSTLKIQPAELGDSAVYLCASSLVSGPGANVLTFGAGSRLTVL.

This clonotype has a handful of counts. The V call is TRBV10-1, the J call TRBJ1-1, with D uncertain. CDR3 length equals 14 residues. CDR1 and CDR2 (germline): WNHNN, SYGVQD (reference sequence). Trimming took off 6 bases at V and 6 bases at J, with 17 bases between the two ends. CDR3 DNA sequence: TGCGCCAGCAGCGCCTCTAACCGGGTGGCTGAAGCTTTCTTT. Amino acid sequence: CASSASNRVAEAFF.

The chain joins TRBV9 to TRBJ2-5; the D call may be TRBD1 or TRBD2 (5 bases each). The germline V gene has CDR1 SGDLS and CDR2 YYNGEE. V lost 0 bases and J lost 3, with 18 bases in between. The CDR3 contains 17 residues. The DNA for the CDR3 is TGTGCCAGCAGCGTAGGATCCGGGGACCCAACGGAAGAGACCCAGTACTTC. Translation: CASSVGSGDPTEETQYF.

This clonotype was seen repeatedly, ten times or more. The chain is built from TRBV30 and TRBJ1-1; D unclear. The CDR3 extends over 13 amino acids. In germline, CDR1 is GTSNPN, CDR2 SVGIG (reference sequence). Trimming took off 4 bases at V and 2 bases at J, with 11 bases between the two ends. This chain's CDR3 is CAWNPGRNTEAFF. In DNA, the CDR3 is TGTGCCTGGAACCCCGGGCGAAACACTGAAGCTTTCTTT.

This clonotype occurred many times. J is TRBJ1-1 and V is TRBV5-1; 9 bases are shared with TRBD1. CDR3 size: 15 residues. The V and J ends lost 5 bases and 4 bases, in that order; junction bases with no gene match: 9. Germline assignment: CDR1 SGHRS and CDR2 YFSETQ. CDR3 DNA sequence: TGCGCCAGCAGATTATGGGACAGGGTGGCCACTGAAGCTTTCTTT. Its protein product is CASRLWDRVATEAFF.

A few counts support this clonotype. As DNA, the CDR3 is TGTGCCAGTAGGATCAGGGGGAACCAGCCCCAGCATTTT. This sequence encodes CASRIRGNQPQHF. The chain recombines TRBV19 with TRBJ1-5; 7 bases align to TRBD1. The CDR3 consists of 13 residues. CDR1 and CDR2 from the germline V gene are LNHDA and SQIVND (reference sequence). The V gene end was trimmed by 6 bases and the J gene end by 7 bases; junction bases not matched to a gene: 6.

The sample holds many counts of this clonotype. The V gene is TRBV19, the J gene TRBJ2-1, with D tentatively TRBD2 (5 bases). CDR3 length: 14 amino acids. V was trimmed by 7 bases and J by 4 bases, leaving 14 bases between them. CDR1 and CDR2 from the germline V gene are LNHDA and SQIVND (reference sequence). The CDR3 DNA sequence: TGTGCCAGTATGGAGGCCTTCAATTACAATGAGCAGTTCTTC. Translated: CASMEAFNYNEQFF.

This clonotype was counted only a few times. The rearrangement joins TRBV20-1 to TRBJ1-2; 7 bases map to TRBD1. This CDR3 contains 15 residues. The ends lost 2 bases at V and 0 bases at J; junction bases unmatched: 6. Germline loops: CDR1 DFQATT, CDR2 SNEGSKA (reference sequence). CDR3 protein: CSARRQGLTNYGYTF. The CDR3 DNA follows: TGCAGTGCTAGAAGACAGGGCCTAACTAACTATGGCTACACCTTC.

This clonotype was recorded at least ten times. The chain is built from TRBV28 and TRBJ2-6, with D perhaps TRBD1 (5 bases). CDR3 length: 18 residues. Trimming shortened V by 4 bases and J by 0 bases, and 16 bases separated the two germline ends. Germline values: CDR1 MDHEN, CDR2 SYDVKM. The CDR3 DNA sequence: TGTGCCAGCAGTTCCGCCACAGGCACTCCCTCTGGGGCCAACGTCCTGACTTTC. Its protein is CASSSATGTPSGANVLTF.

This clonotype was counted only a few times. V is TRBV5-5 and J is TRBJ1-3, with D maybe TRBD1 (6 bases). CDR1 SGHKS and CDR2 YYEKEE come from the germline V gene (reference sequence). There are 14 residues in the CDR3. V shed 4 bases and J shed 1 base, with 9 bases lying between them. The CDR3 DNA sequence: TGTGCCAGCAGCAGGGGGGAATCTGGAAACACCATATATTTT. This codes for CASSRGESGNTIYF.

This clonotype was recorded a few times. A clone one base away is much larger, so this may be a read error. The chain combines TRBV27 with TRBJ1-2; D is unclear. Trimming cost V 4 bases and J 7 bases, with 19 bases left between them. The germline gives CDR1 MNHEY, CDR2 SMNVEV (reference sequence). This CDR3 is built from 15 residues. The CDR3, as DNA: TGTGCCAGCAGTTCAGACCCCGCCCACCGAGGTGGCTACACCTTC. As protein: CASSSDPAHRGGYTF.

This clonotype was observed many times. DNA of the CDR3: TGTGCCAGCGGTCCGACTAGCGGGAGGGTTTACGAGCAGTACGTC. Translation: CASGPTSGRVYEQYV. The rearrangement links TRBV6-1 to TRBJ2-7, with TRBD2 identical over 14 bases. The CDR3 length is 15 residues. Trimming cost V 8 bases and J 4 bases; bases outside gene matches: 7. Germline values: CDR1 MNHNS, CDR2 SASEGT.

This clonotype was seen at least ten times. The CDR3 is CASKRANTEAFF. The CDR3 DNA reads TGTGCCAGTAAGCGAGCGAACACTGAAGCTTTCTTT. The rearrangement uses TRBV19 and TRBJ1-1; D remains ambiguous. This CDR3 has 12 residues. Trimming shortened V by 7 bases and J by 1 base, and 7 bases separated the two germline ends. Germline V gene sequence: CDR1 LNHDA, CDR2 SQIVND (reference sequence).

This clonotype was seen many times. The chain employs TRBV6-1 and TRBJ2-5, with 8 bases matching TRBD2. Germline V gives CDR1 MNHNS, CDR2 SASEGT. This CDR3 comprises 16 residues. The junction had 8 bases not matched to a gene; V was cut back by 5 bases and J by 0 bases. CDR3: CASSYPERENQETQYF. CDR3 nucleotide sequence: TGTGCCAGCAGTTACCCCGAGCGGGAGAACCAAGAGACCCAGTACTTC.

At least ten counts were recorded for this clonotype. The chain is built from TRBV5-5 and TRBJ2-1, with 7 bases lining up with TRBD2. The CDR3 is 15 residues long. Germline lookup yields CDR1 SGHKS and CDR2 YYEKEE (reference sequence). Trimming cost V 2 bases and J 8 bases; bases outside gene matches: 10. The CDR3, as DNA: TGTGCCAGCAGCTTCGACGGGAGGAGCCTCGATGAGCAGTTCTTC. As protein: CASSFDGRSLDEQFF.

The chain links TRBV9 to TRBJ1-3; no definite D call. Deletions cut 0 bases from V and 0 bases from J, with 4 bases between. Germline CDR1 is SGDLS and CDR2 is YYNGEE. The CDR3 runs 14 residues. The CDR3 bases are TGTGCCAGCAGCGTAGATTTCTCTGGAAACACCATATATTTT. Translating it yields CASSVDFSGNTIYF.

The rearrangement links TRBV4-2 to TRBJ1-3; D unresolved. The germline V and J ends were trimmed by 2 bases and 0 bases, with 11 bases remaining between them. The CDR3 length is 16 residues. Per germline, CDR1 LGHNA and CDR2 YNFKEQ. The CDR3 region has the DNA TGTGCCAGCAGCCAACTAAGATACCGCTCTGGAAACACCATATATTTT. This translates into CASSQLRYRSGNTIYF.

This chain connects TRBV6-1 to TRBJ1-5, with TRBD1 matching over 7 bases. Germline CDR1 is MNHNS and CDR2 is SASEGT. This CDR3 comprises 15 residues. V lost 2 bases and J lost 6; bases outside the gene matches: 7. CDR3 region: CASSETVAGGQPQHF. In DNA form, the CDR3 reads TGTGCCAGCAGTGAAACTGTGGCAGGGGGTCAGCCCCAGCATTTT.

This clonotype was counted once. The chain links TRBV19 to TRBJ1-5; D ambiguous. With 5 bases removed from V and 3 bases from J, the gap between germline ends came to 14 bases. This CDR3 has 15 residues. The germline gives CDR1 LNHDA, CDR2 SQIVND (reference sequence). The chain's CDR3 is CASSPLGKVNQPQHF. The CDR3 bases are TGTGCCAGTAGTCCCCTGGGCAAGGTCAATCAGCCCCAGCATTTT.

This clonotype was seen repeatedly, ten times or more. J is TRBJ1-1 and V is TRBV19; D is perhaps TRBD1 (5 bases). The CDR3 covers 14 residues. Germline assignment: CDR1 LNHDA and CDR2 SQIVND (reference sequence). Trimming removed 7 bases at V and 1 base at J, with 13 bases between. This chain's CDR3 is CASIDYGGNTEAFF. The CDR3 coding sequence is TGTGCCAGTATCGACTACGGGGGGAACACTGAAGCTTTCTTT.